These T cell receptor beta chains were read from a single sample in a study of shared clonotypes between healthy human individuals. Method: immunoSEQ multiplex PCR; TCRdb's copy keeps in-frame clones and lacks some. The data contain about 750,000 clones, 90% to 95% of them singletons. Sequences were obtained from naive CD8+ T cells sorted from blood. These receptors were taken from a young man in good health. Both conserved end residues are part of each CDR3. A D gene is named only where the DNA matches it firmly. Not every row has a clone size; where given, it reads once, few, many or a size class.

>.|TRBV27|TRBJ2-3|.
TGTGCCAGCAGTTTATTGGTTCGGGATACGCAGTATTTT
CASSLLVRDTQYF
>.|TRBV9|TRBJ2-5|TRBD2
TGTGCCAGCAGCGTATCAGGCGGGAGCGACCAAGAGACCCAGTACTTC
CASSVSGGSDQETQYF
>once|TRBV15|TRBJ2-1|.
TGTGCCACCAGCAATAATTACCCGGGGTCCCAGTGGTATGAGCAGTTCTTC
CATSNNYPGSQWYEQFF
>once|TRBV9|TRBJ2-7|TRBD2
TGTGCCAGCAGCGGGACCGGGGGGGACCCCTACGAGCAGTACTTC
CASSGTGGDPYEQYF
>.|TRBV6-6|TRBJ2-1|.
TGTGCCAGCAGTACAGGGCGGGAGCCCAATGAGCAGTTCTTC
CASSTGREPNEQFF
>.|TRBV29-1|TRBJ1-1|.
TGCAGCGTTAAAGGGGGGAACACTGAAGCTTTCTTT
CSVKGGNTEAFF
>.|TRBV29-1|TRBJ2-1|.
TGCAGCGCCGGACGGCTGACCACCTACAATGAGCAGTTCTTC
CSAGRLTTYNEQFF
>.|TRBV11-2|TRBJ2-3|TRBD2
TGTGCCAGCACCCCCCAGAGCGGGACGAGCACAGATACGCAGTATTTT
CASTPQSGTSTDTQYF
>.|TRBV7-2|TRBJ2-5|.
TGTGCCAGCAGCTTAGAGGTGGGCTACCTTGGGGAGACCCAGTACTTC
CASSLEVGYLGETQYF
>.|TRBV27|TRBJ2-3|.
TGTGCCAGCAGTCGGGTGGCGGGAACAGATACGCAGTATTTT
CASSRVAGTDTQYF
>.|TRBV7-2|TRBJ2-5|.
TGTGCCATATCAAGCGGAGACCAAGAGACCCAGTACTTC
CAISSGDQETQYF
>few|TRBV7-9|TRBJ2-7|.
TGTGCCAGCAGCTTCCCGGACAGAGCCTACGAGCAGTACTTC
CASSFPDRAYEQYF
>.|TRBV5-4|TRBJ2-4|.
TGTGCCAGCAGCTTTGGGGGGCTGCAGTACTTC
CASSFGGLQYF
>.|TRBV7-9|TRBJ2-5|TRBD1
TGTGCCAGCAGCTTAGAATCGAGGGGACAGGGGAGGGAGACCCAGTACTTC
CASSLESRGQGRETQYF
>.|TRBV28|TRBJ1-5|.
TGTGCCAGCAGATGGGACAATCAGCCCCAGCATTTT
CASRWDNQPQHF
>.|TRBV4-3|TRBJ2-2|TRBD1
TGCGCCAGCAGCCAAGATTGGGACAGGGCGTTGGGGGACACCGGGGAGCTGTTTTTT
CASSQDWDRALGDTGELFF
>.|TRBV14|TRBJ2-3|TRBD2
TGTGCCAGCAGCCCTCTAGCGGGAGGGCTTGAAGATACGCAGTATTTT
CASSPLAGGLEDTQYF
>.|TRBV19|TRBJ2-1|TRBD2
TGTGCCAGTAGTATTAGCGGGGAGGACCTGCTGAGCTCCTACAATGAGCAGTTCTTC
CASSISGEDLLSSYNEQFF
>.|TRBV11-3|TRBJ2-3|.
TGTGCCAGCAGCTTAGGCCGTACTAGCACAGATACGCAGTATTTT
CASSLGRTSTDTQYF
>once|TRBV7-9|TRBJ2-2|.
TGTGCCAGCAGCTTACCCGAGACCGGGGAGCTGTTTTTT
CASSLPETGELFF
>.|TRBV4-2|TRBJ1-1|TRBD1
TGTGCCAGCAGCCACCTACAGGGGGGGAACACTGAAGCTTTCTTT
CASSHLQGGNTEAFF
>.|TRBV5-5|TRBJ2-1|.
TGTGCCAGCAGCCTAGTCGGATCGACTGAGCAGTTCTTC
CASSLVGSTEQFF
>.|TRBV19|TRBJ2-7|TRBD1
TGTGCCAGTAGTATTGGGGACAGGCCGTACGAGCAGTACTTC
CASSIGDRPYEQYF
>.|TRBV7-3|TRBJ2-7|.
TGTGCCAGCAGCTTAACAGGGGGAAGGGTCCAGATACCCTACGAGCAGTACTTC
CASSLTGGRVQIPYEQYF
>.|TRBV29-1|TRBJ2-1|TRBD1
TGCAGCGTTATGACAGGGGGACATGAGCAGTTCTTC
CSVMTGGHEQFF
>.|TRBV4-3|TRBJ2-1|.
TGCGCCAGCAGCCAAGATCGCGCGGGGGCGAATGAGCAGTTCTTC
CASSQDRAGANEQFF
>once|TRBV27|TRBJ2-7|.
TGTGCCACCAAATCGGACGGACCCGACTACGAGCAGTACTTC
CATKSDGPDYEQYF
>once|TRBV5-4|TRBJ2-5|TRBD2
TGTGCCAGCAGCCTTCCCGGGTCAGGGACTAGCGGTGAGACCCAGTACTTC
CASSLPGSGTSGETQYF
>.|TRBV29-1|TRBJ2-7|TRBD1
TGCAGCGTACAGGGGTCTGGCGAGCAGTACTTC
CSVQGSGEQYF
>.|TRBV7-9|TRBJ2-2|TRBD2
TGTGCCAGCAGCTTACCTCGAGCGGGACTGGCTACGAACACCGGGGAGCTGTTTTTT
CASSLPRAGLATNTGELFF
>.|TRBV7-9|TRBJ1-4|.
TGTGCCATCAAAGGGGGTGGTGAAAAACTGTTTTTT
CAIKGGGEKLFF
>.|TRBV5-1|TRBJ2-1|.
TGCGCCAGCAGCCTGGACTCGTACAATGAGCAGTTCTTC
CASSLDSYNEQFF
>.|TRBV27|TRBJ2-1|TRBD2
TGTGCCACCCTTGACCGTCTAGCGGGAGACTCCTACAATGAGCAGTTCTTC
CATLDRLAGDSYNEQFF
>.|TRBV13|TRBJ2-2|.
TGTGCCAGCAGCTTAAGTGGCGGCGGGGAGCTGTTTTTT
CASSLSGGGELFF
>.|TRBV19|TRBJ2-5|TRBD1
TGTGCCAGTAGCCCATTCGACAGGGTAACAGAGACCCAGTACTTC
CASSPFDRVTETQYF
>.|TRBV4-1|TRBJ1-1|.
TGCGCCAGCAGCCAAGGCCGGGACTCGAACACTGAAGCTTTCTTT
CASSQGRDSNTEAFF
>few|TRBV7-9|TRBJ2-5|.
TGTGCCAGCAGCCTTTTAGGGATGGGGATTACCTCAGAGACCCAGTACTTC
CASSLLGMGITSETQYF
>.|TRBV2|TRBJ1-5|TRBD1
TGTGCCAGCTGGGGAGACAGGGGACAAAGCAATCAGCCCCAGCATTTT
CASWGDRGQSNQPQHF
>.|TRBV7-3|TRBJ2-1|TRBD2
TGTGCCACCTCGGGGGAGGGTTATTTCCATGAGCAGTTCTTC
CATSGEGYFHEQFF
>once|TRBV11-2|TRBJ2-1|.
TGTGCCAGCAGCTTAGCGGACTGGAACTCCTACAATGAGCAGTTCTTC
CASSLADWNSYNEQFF